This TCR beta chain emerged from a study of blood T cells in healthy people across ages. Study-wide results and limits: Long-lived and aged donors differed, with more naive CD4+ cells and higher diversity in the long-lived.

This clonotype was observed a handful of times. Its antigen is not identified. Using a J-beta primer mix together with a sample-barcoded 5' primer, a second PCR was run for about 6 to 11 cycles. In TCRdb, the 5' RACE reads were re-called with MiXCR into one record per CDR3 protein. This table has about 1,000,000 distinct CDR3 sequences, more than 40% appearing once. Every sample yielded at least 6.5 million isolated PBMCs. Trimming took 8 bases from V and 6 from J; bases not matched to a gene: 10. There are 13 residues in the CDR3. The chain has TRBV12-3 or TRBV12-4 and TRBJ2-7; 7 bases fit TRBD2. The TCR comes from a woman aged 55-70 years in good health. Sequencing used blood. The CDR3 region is CASQGLRSAEQYF. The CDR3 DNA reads TGTGCCAGCCAGGGACTAAGATCGGCCGAGCAGTACTTC.